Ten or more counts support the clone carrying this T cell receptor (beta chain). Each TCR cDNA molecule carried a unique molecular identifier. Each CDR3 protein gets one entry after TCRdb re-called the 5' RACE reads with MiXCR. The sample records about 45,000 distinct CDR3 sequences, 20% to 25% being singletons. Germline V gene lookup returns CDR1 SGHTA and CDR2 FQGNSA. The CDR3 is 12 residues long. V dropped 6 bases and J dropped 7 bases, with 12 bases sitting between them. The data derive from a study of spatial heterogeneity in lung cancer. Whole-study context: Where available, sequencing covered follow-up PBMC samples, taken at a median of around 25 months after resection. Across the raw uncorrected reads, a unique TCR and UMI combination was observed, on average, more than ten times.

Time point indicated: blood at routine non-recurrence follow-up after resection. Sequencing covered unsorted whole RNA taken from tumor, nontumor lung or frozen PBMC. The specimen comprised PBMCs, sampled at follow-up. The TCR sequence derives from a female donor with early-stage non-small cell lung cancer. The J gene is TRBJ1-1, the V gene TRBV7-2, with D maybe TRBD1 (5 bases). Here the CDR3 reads CASSLGAFEAFF. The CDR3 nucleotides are TGTGCCAGCAGTCTAGGGGCATTTGAAGCTTTCTTT.